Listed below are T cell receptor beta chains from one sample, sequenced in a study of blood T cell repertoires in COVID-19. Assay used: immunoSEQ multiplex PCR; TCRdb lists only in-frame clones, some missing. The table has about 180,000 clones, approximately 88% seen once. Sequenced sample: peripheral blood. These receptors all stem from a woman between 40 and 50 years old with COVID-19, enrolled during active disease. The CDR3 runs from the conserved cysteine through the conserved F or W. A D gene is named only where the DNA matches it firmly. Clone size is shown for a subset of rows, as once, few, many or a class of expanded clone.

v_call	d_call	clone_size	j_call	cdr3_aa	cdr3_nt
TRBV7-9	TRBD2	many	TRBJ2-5	CASSTTSGGAGETQYF	TGTGCCAGCAGCACGACTAGCGGGGGGGCTGGAGAGACCCAGTACTTC
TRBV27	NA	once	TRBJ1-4	CASSLQGIEKLFF	TGTGCCAGCAGTTTACAGGGGATTGAAAAACTGTTTTTT
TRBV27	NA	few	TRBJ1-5	CASSPSDSNQPQHF	TGTGCCAGCAGTCCCTCCGACAGTAATCAGCCCCAGCATTTT
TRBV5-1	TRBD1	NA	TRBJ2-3	CASSLGTGIGEDTQYF	TGCGCCAGCAGCTTGGGGACAGGGATCGGAGAAGATACGCAGTATTTT
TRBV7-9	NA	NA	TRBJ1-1	CASRPTTEAFF	TGTGCCAGCAGACCGACTACTGAAGCTTTCTTT
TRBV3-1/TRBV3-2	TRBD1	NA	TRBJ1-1	CASSRPTGKPEAFF	TGTGCCAGCAGCCGTCCGACAGGGAAGCCTGAAGCTTTCTTT
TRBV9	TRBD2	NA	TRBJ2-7	CASSVKEAGGFYEQYF	TGTGCCAGCAGCGTAAAAGAAGCGGGGGGGTTCTACGAGCAGTACTTC
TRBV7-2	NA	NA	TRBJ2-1	CASSLVGPPEQFF	TGTGCCAGCAGCTTAGTGGGGCCACCTGAGCAGTTCTTC
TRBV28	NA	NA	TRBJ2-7	CASRPPEAYEQYF	TGTGCCAGCAGGCCCCCGGAGGCCTACGAGCAGTACTTC
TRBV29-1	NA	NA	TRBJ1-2	CSGRPTGLYGYTF	TGCAGCGGCAGACCGACAGGACTCTATGGCTACACCTTC
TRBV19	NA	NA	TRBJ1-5	CASSTTDNQPQHF	TGTGCCAGTAGTACGACAGACAATCAGCCCCAGCATTTT
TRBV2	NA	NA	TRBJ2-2	CASPRGGGSGELFF	TGTGCCTCCCCTAGGGGGGGCGGGAGCGGGGAGCTGTTTTTT
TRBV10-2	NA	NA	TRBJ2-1	CASSGRGSSYNEQFF	TGCGCCAGCAGTGGTCGGGGAAGCTCCTACAATGAGCAGTTCTTC
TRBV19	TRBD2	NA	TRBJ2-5	CASSTPSGGETQYF	TGTGCCAGTAGTACCCCTAGCGGGGGGGAGACCCAGTACTTC
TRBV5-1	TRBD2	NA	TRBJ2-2	CASSVGLAGGRAGELFF	TGCGCCAGCAGCGTAGGACTAGCGGGGGGCCGGGCCGGGGAGCTGTTTTTT
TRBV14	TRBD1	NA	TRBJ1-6	CASSQMTGQYNSPLHF	TGTGCCAGCAGCCAAATGACGGGACAGTATAATTCACCCCTCCACTTT
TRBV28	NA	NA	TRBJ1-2	CASGEALEYGYTF	TGTGCCAGCGGGGAGGCCCTCGAGTATGGCTACACCTTC
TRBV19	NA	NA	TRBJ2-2	CASRTGTLSPGELFF	TGTGCCAGTAGAACAGGGACCCTGTCCCCCGGGGAGCTGTTTTTT
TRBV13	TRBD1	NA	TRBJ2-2	CASVPGQHTGELFF	TGTGCCAGCGTGCCGGGACAGCACACCGGGGAGCTGTTTTTT
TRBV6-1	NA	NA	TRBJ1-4	CASSDVFNEKLFF	TGTGCCAGCAGTGATGTATTTAATGAAAAACTGTTTTTT
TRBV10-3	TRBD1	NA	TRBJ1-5	CAISPATGGGQPQHF	TGTGCCATCAGTCCAGCGACAGGGGGCGGACAGCCCCAGCATTTT
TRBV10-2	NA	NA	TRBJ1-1	CASSVGGTEAFF	TGCGCCAGCAGTGTGGGGGGCACTGAAGCTTTCTTT
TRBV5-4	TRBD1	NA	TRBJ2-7	CASSLDRGTYEQYF	TGTGCCAGCAGCTTGGACAGGGGCACCTACGAGCAGTACTTC
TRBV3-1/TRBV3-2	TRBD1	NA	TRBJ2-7	CASSSYRTGAYEQYF	TGTGCCAGCAGCTCATACCGGACAGGGGCCTACGAGCAGTACTTC
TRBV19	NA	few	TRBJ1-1	CASSILDTQNTEAFF	TGTGCCAGTAGTATTCTGGACACTCAGAACACTGAAGCTTTCTTT
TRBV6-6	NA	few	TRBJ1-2	CASIPGGVGGKGYTF	TGTGCCAGCATCCCAGGAGGGGTGGGAGGGAAAGGCTACACCTTC
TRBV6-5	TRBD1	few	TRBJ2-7	CASSEGTGPYEQYF	TGTGCCAGCAGCGAGGGGACAGGGCCCTACGAGCAGTACTTC
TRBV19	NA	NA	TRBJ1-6	CASRPEGLNSPLHF	TGTGCCAGTAGACCGGAGGGGCTCAATTCACCCCTCCACTTT
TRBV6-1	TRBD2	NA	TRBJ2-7	CASSEALEPALRGDYEQYF	TGTGCCAGCAGTGAAGCGCTCGAACCAGCTCTCCGGGGGGATTACGAGCAGTACTTC
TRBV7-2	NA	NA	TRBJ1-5	CASSTAAGNQPQHF	TGTGCCAGCAGCACGGCGGCAGGCAATCAGCCCCAGCATTTT
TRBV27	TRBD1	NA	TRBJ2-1	CASSSTGTESSYNEQFF	TGTGCCAGCAGTTCGACGGGGACAGAGAGCTCCTACAATGAGCAGTTCTTC
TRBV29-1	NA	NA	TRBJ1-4	CSVELARGSNVEKLFF	TGCAGCGTTGAACTAGCCAGGGGAAGTAATGTTGAAAAACTGTTTTTT
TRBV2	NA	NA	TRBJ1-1	CASRQTVLEAFF	TGTGCCAGCAGACAGACGGTTTTGGAAGCTTTCTTT
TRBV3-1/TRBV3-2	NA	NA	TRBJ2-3	CASRPGLLKDTQYF	TGTGCCAGCAGACCGGGACTCCTAAAAGATACGCAGTATTTT
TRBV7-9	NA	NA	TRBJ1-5	CASSSLKERDQPQHF	TGTGCCAGCAGCTCCCTAAAAGAGAGGGATCAGCCCCAGCATTTT
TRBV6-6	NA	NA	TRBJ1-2	CASSYTGGSVGGYTF	TGTGCCAGCAGTTATACAGGTGGATCCGTAGGTGGCTACACCTTC
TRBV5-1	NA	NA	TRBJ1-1	CASSLEQDTEAFF	TGCGCCAGCAGCTTGGAACAGGACACTGAAGCTTTCTTT
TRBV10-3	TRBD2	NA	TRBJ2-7	CAISESVGAGTLTEQYF	TGTGCCATCAGTGAGTCAGTGGGAGCGGGAACCCTTACGGAGCAGTACTTC
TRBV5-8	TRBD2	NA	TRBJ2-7	CASSLGLWREQWYEQYF	TGTGCCAGCAGCTTAGGTTTGTGGCGGGAGCAGTGGTACGAGCAGTACTTC
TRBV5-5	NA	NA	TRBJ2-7	CASRLAQGTYEQYF	TGTGCCAGCAGACTGGCACAGGGAACTTACGAGCAGTACTTC
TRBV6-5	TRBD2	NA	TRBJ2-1	CASLGGAGNEQFF	TGTGCCAGCTTGGGAGGGGCGGGGAATGAGCAGTTCTTC